This TCR beta chain was recovered during a study of blood T cell repertoires in COVID-19. Study-level background: The United States, Italy and Spain were the sources of the acute and convalescent COVID-19 samples. The analysed material was cDNA or gDNA that came from T cells, B-cell-depleted T cells, or PBMCs.

The germline V gene has CDR1 MDHEN and CDR2 SYDVKM. The length of the CDR3 is 17 residues. V was pared by 5 bases and J by 4 bases, with 15 bases of the junction left unmatched. As processed by the authors: Nucleated cell counts were estimated from reference gene primer amplification. Using immunoSEQ multiplex PCR, the repertoire was profiled, and TCRdb retains in-frame clones only, with some absent. Clone size and the V and J calls come from that table; the DNA yielded D and trimming. The sample consists of some 190,000 clones, 60% to 85% of them appearing once. The rearrangement links TRBV28 to TRBJ1-2; 8 bases match TRBD1. The sample taken for sequencing was peripheral blood. This sequence originates from a woman aged 45-60 years with active or convalescent COVID-19. The CDR3 bases are TGTGCCAGCAGTCGACCGGGACAGGAAGGATGGAGCTATGGCTACACCTTC. Its protein is CASSRPGQEGWSYGYTF.